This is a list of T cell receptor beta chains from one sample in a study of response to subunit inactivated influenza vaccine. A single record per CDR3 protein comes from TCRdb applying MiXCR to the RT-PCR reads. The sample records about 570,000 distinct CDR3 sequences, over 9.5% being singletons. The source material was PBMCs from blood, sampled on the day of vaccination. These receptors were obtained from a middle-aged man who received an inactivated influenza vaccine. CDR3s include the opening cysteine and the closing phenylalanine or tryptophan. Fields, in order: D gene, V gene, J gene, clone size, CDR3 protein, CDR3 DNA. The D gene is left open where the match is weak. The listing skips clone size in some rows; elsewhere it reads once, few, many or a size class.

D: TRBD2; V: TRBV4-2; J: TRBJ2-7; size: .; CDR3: CASSQEVPTSTPIYEQYF; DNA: TGTGCCAGCAGCCAAGAAGTGCCGACTAGCACCCCAATCTACGAGCAGTACTTC
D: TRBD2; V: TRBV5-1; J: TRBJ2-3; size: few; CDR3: CASSARGAGTDTQYF; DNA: TGCGCCAGCAGCGCGCGGGGGGCGGGCACAGATACGCAGTATTTT
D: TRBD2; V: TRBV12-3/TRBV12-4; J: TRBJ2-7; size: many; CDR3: CASSLVREPYEQYF; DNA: TGTGCCAGCAGTTTAGTGCGGGAGCCCTACGAGCAGTACTTC
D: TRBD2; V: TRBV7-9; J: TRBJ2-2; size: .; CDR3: CASSLPERESGELFF; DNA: TGTGCCAGCAGCTTACCAGAGCGGGAATCCGGGGAGCTGTTTTTT
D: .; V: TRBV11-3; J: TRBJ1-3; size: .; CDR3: CASSSRESGNTIYF; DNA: TGTGCCAGCAGCTCCAGGGAGTCTGGAAACACCATATATTTT
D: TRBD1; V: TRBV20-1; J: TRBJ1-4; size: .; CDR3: CSAREPGTVATNEKLFF; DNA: TGCAGTGCTAGAGAACCCGGGACAGTCGCAACTAATGAAAAACTGTTTTTT
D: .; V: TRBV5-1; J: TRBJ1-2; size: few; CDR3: CASAGQGANYGYTF; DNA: TGCGCCAGCGCGGGACAAGGAGCCAACTATGGCTACACCTTC
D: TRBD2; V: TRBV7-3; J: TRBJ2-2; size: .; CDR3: CASSPWTSGATGELFF; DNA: TGTGCCAGCAGCCCCTGGACTAGCGGGGCCACCGGGGAGCTGTTTTTT
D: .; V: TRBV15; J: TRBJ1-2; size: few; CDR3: CATSRDSGANYGYTF; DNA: TGTGCCACCAGCAGAGATAGCGGAGCTAACTATGGCTACACCTTC
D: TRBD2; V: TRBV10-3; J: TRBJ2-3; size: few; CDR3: CAISDGLAGSGRADTQYF; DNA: TGTGCCATCAGTGATGGACTAGCGGGCTCGGGGAGGGCAGATACGCAGTATTTT
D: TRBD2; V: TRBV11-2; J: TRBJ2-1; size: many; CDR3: CASSPRVAGVLYNEQFF; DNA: TGTGCCAGCAGCCCCCGGGTGGCGGGAGTTTTATACAATGAGCAGTTCTTC
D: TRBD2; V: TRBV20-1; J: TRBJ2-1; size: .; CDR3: CSAVAGGPEHEQFF; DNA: TGCAGTGCTGTAGCGGGAGGGCCGGAGCATGAGCAGTTCTTC
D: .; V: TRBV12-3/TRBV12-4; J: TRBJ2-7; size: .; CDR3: CASSLGDMGRQYF; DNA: TGTGCCAGCAGTTTAGGCGACATGGGAAGGCAGTACTTC
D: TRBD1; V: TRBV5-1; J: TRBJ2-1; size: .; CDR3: CGSTGGNEQFF; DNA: TGCGGAAGTACAGGGGGCAATGAGCAGTTCTTC
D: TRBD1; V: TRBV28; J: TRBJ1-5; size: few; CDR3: CASTSTGRINQPQHF; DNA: TGTGCCAGCACCTCGACAGGGAGGATCAATCAGCCCCAGCATTTT
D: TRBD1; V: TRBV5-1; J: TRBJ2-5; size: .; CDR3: CASSVGQGLTSTTQETQYF; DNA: TGCGCCAGCAGCGTGGGACAGGGATTGACCTCCACCACACAAGAGACCCAGTACTTC
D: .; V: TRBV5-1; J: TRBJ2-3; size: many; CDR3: CASSLAARKSTDTQYF; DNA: TGCGCCAGCAGCTTGGCGGCGCGGAAGAGCACAGATACGCAGTATTTT
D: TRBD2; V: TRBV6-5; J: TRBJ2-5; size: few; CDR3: CASRYLAGVFETQYF; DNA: TGTGCCAGCAGATATCTAGCGGGGGTTTTTGAGACCCAGTACTTC
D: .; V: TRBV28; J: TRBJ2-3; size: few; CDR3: CASRSTTDTQYF; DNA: TGTGCCAGCAGAAGTACTACAGATACGCAGTATTTT
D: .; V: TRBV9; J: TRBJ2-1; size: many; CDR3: CASSVAPSQYNEQFF; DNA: TGTGCCAGCAGCGTAGCCCCCTCCCAATACAATGAGCAGTTCTTC
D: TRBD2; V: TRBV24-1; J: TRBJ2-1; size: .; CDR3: CATSDYKREPYNEQFF; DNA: TGTGCCACCAGTGATTACAAGCGGGAACCGTACAATGAGCAGTTCTTC
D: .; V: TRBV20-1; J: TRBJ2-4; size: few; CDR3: CSAISRRQLAKNIQYF; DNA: TGCAGTGCTATCAGTAGGCGGCAACTAGCCAAAAACATTCAGTACTTC
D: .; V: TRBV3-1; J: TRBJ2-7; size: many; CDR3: CASSLQGGEQYF; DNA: TGTGCCAGCAGCCTACAGGGTGGCGAGCAGTACTTC
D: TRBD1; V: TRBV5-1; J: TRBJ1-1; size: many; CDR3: CASSLGQGIGTEAFF; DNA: TGCGCCAGCAGCCTCGGACAGGGTATTGGCACTGAAGCTTTCTTT
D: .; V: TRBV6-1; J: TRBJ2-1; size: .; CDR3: CASHAPGGGRYEQFF; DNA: TGTGCCAGCCACGCCCCCGGAGGGGGTCGCTATGAGCAGTTCTTC
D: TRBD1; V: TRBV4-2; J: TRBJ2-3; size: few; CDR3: CASSRDPRDRGSGTQYF; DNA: TGTGCCAGCAGCCGAGACCCCCGGGACAGGGGTTCGGGGACGCAGTATTTT
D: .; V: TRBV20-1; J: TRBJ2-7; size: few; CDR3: CSAVHYEQYF; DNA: TGCAGTGCTGTTCACTACGAGCAGTACTTC
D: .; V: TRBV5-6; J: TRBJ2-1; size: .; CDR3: CASSLDLGGPYNEQFF; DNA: TGTGCCAGCAGCTTGGATCTCGGGGGACCTTACAATGAGCAGTTCTTC
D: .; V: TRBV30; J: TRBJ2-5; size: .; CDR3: CAWSRPTGRQETQYF; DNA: TGTGCCTGGAGTCGACCGACTGGAAGGCAAGAGACCCAGTACTTC
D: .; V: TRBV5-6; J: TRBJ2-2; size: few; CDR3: CASSFFGLLSTGELFF; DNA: TGTGCCAGCAGCTTTTTCGGGCTCCTATCCACCGGGGAGCTGTTTTTT
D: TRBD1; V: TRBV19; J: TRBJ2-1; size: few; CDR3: CASSMGTGGNEQFF; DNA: TGTGCCAGTAGTATGGGGACAGGGGGCAATGAGCAGTTCTTC
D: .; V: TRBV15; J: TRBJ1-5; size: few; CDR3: CATRLRRGSNQPQHF; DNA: TGTGCCACCAGGTTGCGTCGCGGTAGCAATCAGCCCCAGCATTTT
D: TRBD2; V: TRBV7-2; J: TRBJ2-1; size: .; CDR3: CASSLGGSQHEQFF; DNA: TGTGCCAGCAGCTTAGGCGGGAGTCAGCATGAGCAGTTCTTC
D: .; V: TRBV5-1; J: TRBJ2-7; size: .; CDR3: CASSAGLGVYEQYF; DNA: TGCGCCAGCAGCGCGGGTCTGGGGGTCTACGAGCAGTACTTC
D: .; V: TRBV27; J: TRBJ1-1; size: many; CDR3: CASSPRGRPTSMNTEAFF; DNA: TGTGCCAGCAGTCCGAGAGGGCGACCTACCTCCATGAACACTGAAGCTTTCTTT
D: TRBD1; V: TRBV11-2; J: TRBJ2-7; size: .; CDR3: CASSLERQGPYEQYF; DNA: TGTGCCAGCAGCTTAGAGAGACAGGGACCCTACGAGCAGTACTTC
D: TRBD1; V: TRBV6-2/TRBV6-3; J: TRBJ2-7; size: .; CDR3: CASRDDRGRPYEQYF; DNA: TGTGCCAGCCGGGATGACAGGGGTCGTCCCTACGAGCAGTACTTC
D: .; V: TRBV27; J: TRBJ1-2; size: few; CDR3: CASSKLALDGYTF; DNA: TGTGCCAGCAGCAAATTGGCGCTCGATGGCTACACCTTC
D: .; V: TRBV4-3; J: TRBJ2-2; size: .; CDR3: CASSQEIHTGELFF; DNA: TGCGCCAGCAGCCAAGAGATCCATACCGGGGAGCTGTTTTTT